The 12 T cell receptor beta chains given below trace back to one sample, sequenced in a study of blood T cell repertoires in COVID-19 (TCRdb year 2020). The library was built by means of the immunoSEQ multiplex PCR assay. What TCRdb holds here is the immuneACCESS table cut down to in-frame rearrangements. Part of the clones is not present; checked against another copy, under half of the missing clones reflect an unresolved V gene, and the others are unexplained. Recorded for this sample are about 160,000 clones; approximately 80% of them occurred a single time. Approximately 3% of the sample is in the top ten clones. Sequenced: PBMCs or T cells enriched from blood (not recorded which). These receptors came from a woman aged 60 to 75 who had recovered from COVID-19.

The gene calls are TRBV27 and TRBJ2-1; a possible D gene is TRBD2 (5 bases). The CDR3 has 14 residues. Trimming took 3 bases from V and 5 from J, leaving 11 bases between them. Germline V CDR1 and CDR2: MNHEY, SMNVEV (reference sequence). CDR3 sequence: CASSFFGRDNEQFF. DNA of the CDR3: TGTGCCAGCAGTTTTTTTGGGCGGGACAATGAGCAGTTCTTC.

The chain combines TRBV7-3 with TRBJ2-1, with TRBD2 matching 9 bases. CDR1 and CDR2 from the germline V gene are SGHTA and FQGTGA. J lost 7 bases, V lost 0 bases, and 4 bases had no gene match. This CDR3 region has 15 residues. The CDR3 reads CASSLTRGGQNEQFF. The DNA of the CDR3 is TGTGCCAGCAGCTTAACGCGGGGGGGCCAGAATGAGCAGTTCTTC.

This clone was found a few times. This CDR3 is CASSLRSGQGANSPLHF. Written as DNA, the CDR3 is TGTGCCAGCAGCCTTAGGTCCGGACAGGGGGCCAATTCACCCCTCCACTTT. The chain is built from TRBV7-2 and TRBJ1-6; 11 bases are a match to TRBD1. V dropped 5 bases and J dropped 7; count of bases not matched to a gene: 10. The CDR3 consists of 17 residues. From germline, CDR1 is SGHTA and CDR2 FQGNSA. Full variable domain (rest looked up from reference TRBV7-2 and TRBJ1-6): GAGVSQSPSNKVTEKGKDVELRCDPISGHTALYWYRQSLGQGLEFLIYFQGNSAPDKSGLPSDRFSAERTGGSVSTLTIQRTQQEDSAVYLCASSLRSGQGANSPLHFGNGTRLTVT.

The rearrangement joins TRBV3-1 (or the pseudogene TRBV3-2) to TRBJ2-5, with 7 nucleotides matching TRBD1. Germline lookup yields CDR1 LGHDT and CDR2 YNNKEL (reference sequence). V was clipped by 2 bases and J by 1 base; unmatched bases: 4. The CDR3 contains 15 residues. DNA of the CDR3: TGTGCCAGCAGCCAACGGGGACAGCCCCAAGAGACCCAGTACTTC. It is translated as CASSQRGQPQETQYF.

The CDR3 is CASSQGEYTEAFF. The DNA for the CDR3 is TGTGCCAGCAGCCAAGGCGAGTACACTGAAGCTTTCTTT. The rearrangement joins TRBV3-1 (or the pseudogene TRBV3-2) to TRBJ1-1; D gene unclear. V was clipped by 1 base and J by 3 bases, with 6 bases between them. CDR3 length: 13 residues. Germline lookup yields CDR1 LGHDT and CDR2 YNNKEL (reference sequence).

The chain joins TRBV13 to TRBJ2-3, with 13 bases identical to TRBD2. Trimming took 4 bases from V and 2 from J; bases not matched to a gene: 6. The CDR3 totals 17 residues. Germline loops: CDR1 PRHDT, CDR2 FYEKMQ (reference sequence). This chain's CDR3 is CASSSGTSGASTDTQYF. The CDR3 nucleotides are TGTGCCAGCAGCTCAGGGACTAGCGGGGCATCCACAGATACGCAGTATTTT.

The chain has TRBV19 and TRBJ1-5; unclear D gene. The CDR3 length is 12 residues. Germline V gives CDR1 LNHDA, CDR2 SQIVND (reference sequence). Trimming shortened V by 5 bases and J by 4 bases, and 6 bases separated the two germline ends. Written as DNA, the CDR3 is TGTGCCAGTAGTTGGGCAAATCAGCCCCAGCATTTT. Translation: CASSWANQPQHF.

The chain employs TRBV30 and TRBJ2-4, with 13 nucleotides matching TRBD2. The CDR3 is made up of 13 amino acids. CDR1 is GTSNPN and CDR2 is SVGIG in the germline V gene (reference sequence). Trimming took 6 bases from V and 8 from J; bases not matched to a gene: 4. In nucleotides, the CDR3 is TGTGCCTGCACTAGCGGGGGGGGCGACATTCAGTACTTC. Encoded protein: CACTSGGGDIQYF.

The rearrangement joins TRBV6-1 to TRBJ1-1, with D uncertain. Between the trimmed V and J ends, which lost 2 bases and 3 bases, there was a span of 10 bases. The CDR3 loop spans 14 amino acids. Germline CDR1 and CDR2: MNHNS and SASEGT. CDR3 sequence: CASSEPRTDTEAFF. For the CDR3, the DNA is TGTGCCAGCAGTGAACCTAGAACGGACACTGAAGCTTTCTTT.

The gene calls are TRBV30 and TRBJ2-2, with TRBD2 matching over 15 bases. Trimming took 4 bases from V and 4 from J; bases not matched to a gene: 7. The CDR3 contains 17 residues. Per germline, CDR1 GTSNPN and CDR2 SVGIG (reference sequence). The CDR3 DNA is TGTGCCTGGACCGGGACTAGCGGGGGGATATTCACCGGGGAGCTGTTTTTT. This gives the protein CAWTGTSGGIFTGELFF.

CDR3 loop: CASSPYSGGPQETQYF. For the CDR3, the DNA is TGCGCCAGCAGCCCATATAGCGGGGGTCCTCAAGAGACCCAGTACTTC. The chain employs TRBV5-1 and TRBJ2-5, with 9 bases identical to TRBD2. Per germline, CDR1 SGHRS and CDR2 YFSETQ. Unmatched junction bases numbered 9, after V lost 4 bases and J lost 2 bases. The CDR3 has 16 residues.

J is TRBJ1-6 and V is TRBV10-3; no firm D call. Trimming took 6 bases from V and 5 from J, leaving 17 bases between them. CDR1 and CDR2 (germline): ENHRY, SYGVKD. This CDR3 spans 16 amino acids. The CDR3 sequence is CAISEQDPGNNSPLHF. The CDR3 DNA reads as TGTGCCATCAGCGAGCAGGACCCGGGAAATAATTCACCCCTCCACTTT.